These 19 T cell receptor beta chains originate from one sample sequenced in a study of CD8+ T cells in alopecia areata. TCR sequencing used cDNA made by reverse transcription of extracted RNA. Assay: immunoSEQ multiplex PCR; the TCRdb copy retains only in-frame clones and omits some. The sample includes about 150,000 clones, 85% to 90% of them seen just once. The starting material was CD8+ T cells sorted from blood, obtained at week 0. These receptors originate from a human donor with alopecia areata.

The rearrangement links TRBV4-1 to TRBJ2-7, with a possible D match to TRBD1 (5 bases). CDR3 size: 16 residues. Germline loops: CDR1 MGHRA, CDR2 YSYEKL. Trimming pared 0 bases from V and 2 bases from J, leaving 14 bases between. The CDR3 DNA reads as TGCGCCAGCAGCCAAGAGGTCCCCACAGGTACCTACGAGCAGTACTTC. It yields the protein CASSQEVPTGTYEQYF.

Details on this clone: Compared with germline, one end of the junction differs, possibly owing to a read error. The genes are TRBV6-1 and TRBJ2-1, with 7 bases fitting TRBD2. Germline V lookup: CDR1 MNHNS, CDR2 SASEGT. CDR3 length: 16 residues. CDR3 in DNA: TGTGCCAGCAGCGAAGCTCCGGCACTAGCGTCAAATGAGCAGTTCTTC. The encoded protein is CASSEAPALASNEQFF.

The genes are TRBV29-1 and TRBJ2-2; D ambiguous. The CDR3 is made up of 13 amino acids. Trimming removed 3 bases at V and 4 bases at J, with 9 bases between. CDR1 is SQVTM and CDR2 is ANQGSEA in the germline V gene. CDR3 sequence (DNA): TGCAGCGTTGAGTCCCCAACCACCGGGGAGCTGTTTTTT. Its translation is CSVESPTTGELFF.

V gene TRBV11-1 combines with J gene TRBJ2-5; 11 bases map to TRBD2. Trimming removed 4 bases from V and 2 bases from J; junction bases left unmatched: 9. The CDR3 is 17 amino acids. From germline, CDR1 is SGHAT and CDR2 FQDESV (reference sequence). The CDR3 DNA follows: TGTGCCAGCAGCTCCGGACTAGCGGGCGGTGTTCAAGAGACCCAGTACTTC. Encoded protein: CASSSGLAGGVQETQYF.

V gene TRBV29-1 combines with J gene TRBJ2-7; 7 nucleotides match TRBD1. CDR1 SQVTM and CDR2 ANQGSEA come from the germline V gene. The V and J ends lost 0 bases and 3 bases, in that order; junction bases with no gene match: 5. This CDR3 spans 14 amino acids. In nucleotides, the CDR3 is TGCAGCGTTGAAGATCTGTACAGGGGCTACGAGCAGTACTTC. It codes for CSVEDLYRGYEQYF.

The CDR3: CASSEVSLNQPQHF. In nucleotides, the CDR3 is TGCGCCAGCAGTGAGGTCTCACTCAATCAGCCCCAGCATTTT. The J gene is TRBJ1-5, the V gene TRBV10-2; D gene ambiguous. The V and J ends lost 2 bases and 3 bases respectively, with 8 bases between them. In germline, CDR1 is WSHSY, CDR2 SAAADI. The CDR3 sequence is 14 residues long.

The V and J genes are TRBV7-9 and TRBJ1-2; 9 nucleotides align to TRBD1. Trimming cost V 3 bases and J 4 bases; bases outside gene matches: 6. CDR3 length: 15 residues. CDR1 is SEHNR and CDR2 is FQNEAQ in the germline V gene (reference sequence). The CDR3 region is CASSLGTGLAYGYTF. Here the CDR3 DNA reads TGTGCCAGCAGCTTGGGGACAGGGCTGGCCTATGGCTACACCTTC. Using reference TRBV7-9 and TRBJ1-2 for the parts outside the CDR3, the full variable domain is DTGVSQNPRHKITKRGQNVTFRCDPISEHNRLYWYRQTLGQGPEFLTYFQNEAQLEKSRLLSDRFSAERPKGSFSTLEIQRTEQGDSAMYLCASSLGTGLAYGYTFGSGTRLTVV.

J is TRBJ2-3 and V is TRBV29-1; D is unresolved. The CDR3 consists of 14 residues. In germline, CDR1 is SQVTM, CDR2 ANQGSEA. Deletions cut 0 bases from V and 3 bases from J, with 10 bases between. CDR3 bases: TGCAGCGTTGAAGACCAAGGAATTACAGATACGCAGTATTTT. Translating it yields CSVEDQGITDTQYF.

A single count supports this clone. The CDR3 sequence: CATLYEDRYEQYF. The CDR3 bases are TGTGCCACCCTCTACGAGGACCGATACGAGCAGTACTTC. This chain connects TRBV6-1 to TRBJ2-7, with D unresolved. The V end lost 10 bases, the J end lost 4 bases, and 17 bases lay between the germline ends. CDR1 and CDR2 from the germline V gene are MNHNS and SASEGT. The CDR3 covers 13 residues.

The chain combines TRBV6-5 with TRBJ2-7, with TRBD2 matching 11 bases. The germline CDR1 and CDR2 sequences are MNHEY and SVGAGI. The length of the CDR3 is 14 residues. The ends lost 5 bases at V and 1 base at J; junction bases unmatched: 1. The chain's CDR3 is CASSTSGRSYEQYF. DNA for the CDR3: TGTGCCAGCAGTACTAGCGGGAGATCCTACGAGCAGTACTTC.

The chain uses TRBV30 and TRBJ2-1, with D hard to call. CDR3 length: 15 amino acids. Trimming cost V 0 bases and J 8 bases, with 17 bases left between them. From germline, CDR1 is GTSNPN and CDR2 SVGIG (reference sequence). The CDR3 nucleotides are TGTGCCTGGAGTGTAGGGCAGGCCCTACGCTATGAGCAGTTCTTC. Translated: CAWSVGQALRYEQFF.

The CDR3: CASSGGTGVGYTQYF. CDR3 DNA sequence: TGTGCCAGCAGCGGCGGGACAGGGGTTGGATATACGCAGTATTTT. The chain couples TRBV7-9 to TRBJ2-3; 10 positions match TRBD1. The ends lost 5 bases at V and 7 bases at J; junction bases unmatched: 9. The germline gives CDR1 SEHNR, CDR2 FQNEAQ (reference sequence). The CDR3 loop spans 15 amino acids.

This clone was recorded once. This rearrangement joins TRBV7-8 to TRBJ2-7; D possibly matches TRBD1 or TRBD2 (5 bases each). V dropped 5 bases and J dropped 5 bases, with 10 bases sitting between them. This CDR3 has 12 residues. Per the germline V gene, CDR1 is SGHVS and CDR2 is FQNEAQ. CDR3 DNA sequence: TGTGCCAGCAGCGGCCGGGACGACGAGCAGTACTTC. Its protein product is CASSGRDDEQYF.

The chain carries TRBV6-1 and TRBJ2-7; D tentatively reads TRBD1 or TRBD2 (5 bases each). The CDR3 is 12 residues long. In germline, CDR1 is MNHNS, CDR2 SASEGT. V lost 3 bases and J 6 bases, leaving 9 bases between the germline ends. The CDR3 protein is CASSERGSEQYF. CDR3 nucleotides: TGTGCCAGCAGTGAGAGGGGCAGCGAGCAGTACTTC.

This chain uses TRBV11-2 with TRBJ2-3, with D perhaps TRBD2 (5 bases). Germline CDR1 and CDR2: SGHAT and FQNNGV. Trimming took off 3 bases at V and 5 bases at J, with 15 bases between the two ends. This CDR3 contains 15 residues. CDR3: CASSFTGLSKDTQYF. In DNA form, the CDR3 reads TGTGCCAGCAGCTTTACCGGACTTTCCAAAGATACGCAGTATTTT.

The chain has TRBV7-6 and TRBJ2-1, with D possibly matching TRBD2 (6 bases). V lost 2 bases to trimming and J lost 4 bases, with 9 bases between them. CDR1 is SGHVS, CDR2 FNYEAQ, per germline. This CDR3 is 14 amino acids long. The chain's CDR3 is CASSLTGAYNEQFF. CDR3 nucleotides: TGTGCCAGCAGCTTAACGGGAGCTTACAATGAGCAGTTCTTC.

This chain's CDR3 is CASSLSAAPTDTQYF. CDR3 coding DNA: TGTGCCAGCAGCTTATCTGCCGCACCCACAGATACGCAGTATTTT. This chain joins TRBV7-3 and TRBJ2-3; no reliable D call. The V gene lost 2 bases and the J gene lost 2 bases, with 11 bases spanning the gap. In germline, CDR1 is SGHTA, CDR2 FQGTGA. This CDR3 region has 15 residues.

The J gene is TRBJ2-5, the V gene TRBV20-1; D gene uncertain. Trimming pared 5 bases from V and 2 bases from J, leaving 3 bases between. Looked up from germline, CDR1 is DFQATT and CDR2 is SNEGSKA (reference sequence). This CDR3 comprises 10 residues. CDR3 residues: CSALQETQYF. Written as DNA, the CDR3 is TGCAGTGCTCTTCAAGAGACCCAGTACTTC.

J is TRBJ2-7 and V is TRBV7-6; the match to TRBD2 covers 7 bases. The germline CDR1 and CDR2 sequences are SGHVS and FNYEAQ. V shed 5 bases, J shed 7 bases, and the junction held 8 bases outside the gene matches. CDR3 length: 13 amino acids. The chain's CDR3 is CASSPTAGGEQYF. CDR3 nucleotides: TGTGCCAGCAGCCCAACGGCCGGGGGGGAGCAGTACTTC.